This TCR beta chain was observed in a study of shared clonotypes between healthy human individuals. Study-wide points: Estimated richness was generally greater in naive than memory subsets.

As for this clone: Its matching antigen is unknown.

Clones were read by immunoSEQ multiplex PCR, and TCRdb kept only the in-frame ones, dropping some. This table has 1.5 million to 1.9 million clones, 95% to 99% appearing once. Trimming removed 1 base from V and 7 bases from J; junction bases left unmatched: 18. CDR3 size: 19 residues. Germline CDR1 is MNHEY and CDR2 is SMNVEV (reference sequence). Sequencing input: naive CD4+ T cells sorted from blood. Subset meaning: CD45RA+ positively selected. The receptor's source is a man aged 30-40 years in good health. The V and J genes are TRBV27 and TRBJ2-1; TRBD2 matches at 8 bases. The CDR3 nucleotides read TGTGCCAGCAGTTTATGGAGGGGAACCCCGGGAGCGGGAGTGAATGAGCAGTTCTTC. Translated: CASSLWRGTPGAGVNEQFF.